The T cell receptor beta chain under discussion was sequenced for a study of blood T cell repertoires in COVID-19 (dated by TCRdb to the early 2020s). The study in broad terms: Samples from collaborators originated in the United States, Italy and Spain and spanned both the acute and convalescent phases of COVID-19. The repertoires were released in a freely available public database intended as a resource for research on the immune response to SARS-CoV-2. The samples were drawn from the first 160 participants of the ongoing ImmuneRACE study and from over 950 subjects provided by 6 global collaborators. Where HLA class I and class II types were available, the types were taken from metadata supplied by the sample provider, not from assay-based typing. The prospective study material was composed of cDNA or gDNA derived from T cells, B-cell-depleted T cells, or PBMCs. The dataset comprised deeply sampled blood TCRbeta repertoires from subjects exposed to, actively infected with, or recovered from COVID-19. A de-identified subject ID, COVID-19 status, age in years and sex were almost always included in the sample metadata.

Per the germline V gene (reference sequence), SGHNT is the CDR1 and YYREEE is the CDR2. The germline ends are 9 bases apart after V is trimmed by 3 bases and J by 2 bases. Reading from cysteine to phenylalanine, the CDR3 counts 15 amino acids. Only CDR3 DNA remains: 45 bases, in frame from the first base. Collaborating institutions collected whole blood in K2EDTA tubes following their own protocols. For TCRbeta analysis, collaborator samples were shipped as frozen whole blood, as isolated PBMCs, or as DNA extracted from either sample type. What the authors observed across the whole study: The quantity of clinical and demographic metadata differed by source and by participant and was supplied without curation.

Concerning this clone itself: The clone's antigen remains unknown. Base qualities are not provided; no much larger clone lies one nucleotide away.

TCRbeta CDR3 regions were amplified from genomic DNA by means of the immunoSEQ Assay, a bias-controlled multiplex PCR. Concerning the study's data processing: The number of nucleated cells in each sample was estimated from the amplification of reference gene primers within the assay. Sequence reads were collapsed and filtered to measure the absolute abundance of every unique TCRbeta CDR3 rearrangement. For each sample, productive Simpson clonality was calculated by taking the square root of Simpson's diversity index across productive rearrangements. Imported from immuneACCESS, the table was reduced by TCRdb to in-frame sequences with V and J called. These copies leave out some clones; in studies compared against another copy, an unresolved V gene accounts for under half, and the cause of the remainder is not known. V and J calls and clone size come straight from that table; D and trimming were deduced from the DNA. The sample contains roughly 260,000 clones, 82% of them found a single time. The top ten constitute around 4.7% of the sample.

Recombination joined TRBV5-4 with TRBJ1-6, with no confidently assigned D gene. The clonotype was recovered from a woman between 65 and 79 years old with acute or convalescent COVID-19. Sequencing was carried out using peripheral blood. CDR3 reads: CASSSGRTYNSPLHF. The sequence in DNA is TGTGCCAGCAGCTCTGGGAGGACCTATAATTCACCCCTCCACTTT. Extended through the reference TRBV5-4 and TRBJ1-6 proteins, this CDR3 yields the full variable domain: ETGVTQSPTHLIKTRGQQVTLRCSSQSGHNTVSWYQQALGQGPQFIFQYYREEENGRGNFPPRFSGLQFPNYSSELNVNALELDDSALYLCASSSGRTYNSPLHFGNGTRLTVT.